The table lists the clone carrying this TCR beta chain with a few counts. As yet, its antigen is unknown. The sample is drawn from a study of naive and memory T cell subsets. Findings and caveats of the study: Over 95% of naive TCR sequences appeared only once after error correction, unlike memory subsets. Diversity fell and Gini index rose from naive through CM, EM, EMRA.

CDR3 length equals 16 residues. Deletions cut 3 bases from V and 3 bases from J, with 17 bases between. CD8 T cells were positively selected from what remained after CD4 positive selection. Four subsets defined by CD45RA and CD27 were sorted after CD3, CD4, CD8 and live/dead staining. An equimolar mix of two oligonucleotides served as the beta constant-region primer for TRBC1 and TRBC2. Four rounds of PCR amplified the ligated cDNA using nested alpha and beta constant-region primers plus SP2. TCRdb reanalysed the UMI-ligation and nested PCR reads using MiXCR and keeps one entry per CDR3 protein. The table lists 30,000 to 40,000 distinct CDR3 sequences, less than 20% of them singletons, with about 3.6% in the top ten.

This receptor was identified in a human donor in good health. The source material was effector memory CD4+ T cells from blood. Subset specified: effector memory, CD45RA- CD27-. The V gene is TRBV12-3 or TRBV12-4, the J gene TRBJ1-2; weak D call: TRBD1 (5 bases). DNA for the CDR3: TGTGCCAGCAGTTTGAGGTATAGGGGCGGGCACTATGGCTACACCTTC. It translates to CASSLRYRGGHYGYTF.